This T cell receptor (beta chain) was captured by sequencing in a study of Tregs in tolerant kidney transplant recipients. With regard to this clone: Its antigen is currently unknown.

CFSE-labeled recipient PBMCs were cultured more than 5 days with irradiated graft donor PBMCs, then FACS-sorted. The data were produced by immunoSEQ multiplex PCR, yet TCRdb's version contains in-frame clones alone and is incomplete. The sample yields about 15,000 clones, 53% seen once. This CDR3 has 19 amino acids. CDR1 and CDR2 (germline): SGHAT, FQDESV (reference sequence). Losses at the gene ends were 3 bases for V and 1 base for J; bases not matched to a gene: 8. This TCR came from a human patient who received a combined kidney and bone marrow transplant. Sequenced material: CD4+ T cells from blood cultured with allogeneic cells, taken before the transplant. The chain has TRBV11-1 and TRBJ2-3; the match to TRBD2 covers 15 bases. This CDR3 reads CASSLWTSGRAGGTDTQYF. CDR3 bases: TGTGCCAGCAGCTTGTGGACTAGCGGGAGGGCCGGCGGCACAGATACGCAGTATTTT.